These 28 T cell receptor beta chains originate from one sample sequenced in a study of tumor-infiltrating lymphocytes in primary liver carcinoma. The study co-extracted DNA and RNA from about 19-30 mg of unsorted bulk tissue. From approximately 0.5 ug of total RNA, TCR beta-specific cDNA was reverse-transcribed using a constant-region primer. Libraries for TCR beta were built through three nested multiplex PCR rounds, which together made up a slightly modified ARM-PCR procedure. TRBV1-TRBV30 forward primers and a C-beta reverse primer were used in the first two PCR rounds, which each ran for approximately 10 cycles. TCRdb itself ran the multiplex PCR reads through MiXCR, one entry per CDR3 protein. This repertoire shows some 180,000 distinct CDR3 sequences, roughly 80% found once; its top ten account for less than 20%. The material sequenced was tumor tissue from primary liver carcinoma. The source is a man aged 40-49 years with primary liver carcinoma and hepatitis B virus infection.

This rearrangement joins TRBV11-3 to TRBJ1-5, with D possibly matching TRBD1 (5 bases). Trimming removed 0 bases from V and 7 bases from J, with 13 bases in between. The length of the CDR3 is 15 residues. The germline CDR1 and CDR2 sequences are SGHNT and YENEEA. CDR3 residues: CASSLDMGVTQPQHF. For the CDR3, the DNA is TGTGCCAGCAGCTTAGATATGGGGGTGACACAGCCCCAGCATTTT.

A word on this clonotype: One end of the junction fails to match germline, which may point to a read error. This chain connects TRBV10-3 to TRBJ1-1, with 8 bases lining up with TRBD1. The CDR3 loop spans 14 amino acids. Germline assignment: CDR1 ENHRY and CDR2 SYGVKD. Here the CDR3 DNA reads TGTGTAATCAGCGGACAGGGTCTGAACACTGAAGCAATCTTT. This codes for CVISGQGLNTEAIF.

This clonotype was seen just once. A read error may produce the germline difference seen at one junction end. J is TRBJ2-1 and V is TRBV5-6; tentative D call: TRBD2 (5 bases). The CDR3 covers 13 residues. Germline loops: CDR1 SGHDT, CDR2 YYEEEE. CDR3 loop: CASTGGPNNERSF. CDR3 DNA sequence: TGTGCCAGCACCGGAGGACCGAACAATGAGCGGTCCTTC.

With respect to this clonotype: The junction departs from the called germline gene at one end, perhaps through a read error. The genes are TRBV28 and TRBJ2-3; D is undetermined. Germline loops: CDR1 MDHEN, CDR2 SYDVKM. The CDR3 covers 15 residues. The CDR3, as DNA: TGCACCAGCAGTTTGCTCAGCCCTTCCACAGATACGCAGTATTTT. It codes for CTSSLLSPSTDTQYF.

In regard to this clonotype: This likely comes from a read error, as the CDR3 has no conserved phenylalanine or tryptophan at its end. The rearrangement links TRBV6-1 to TRBJ1-5; no clear D gene. This CDR3 has 14 amino acids. Per germline, CDR1 MNHNS and CDR2 SASEGT. The CDR3 sequence: CASSEVGGNQPQHY. In DNA, the CDR3 is TGCGCCAGCAGTGAAGTGGGTGGGAATCAGCCCCAGCATTAT.

This clonotype was seen a single time. The chain couples TRBV6-2 or TRBV6-3 to TRBJ1-2; D uncertain. This CDR3 is 12 amino acids long. Germline values: CDR1 MNHEY, CDR2 SVGEGT. V was trimmed by 8 bases and J by 4 bases, leaving 11 bases between them. In DNA form, the CDR3 reads TGTGCCAGCTGCGCAACAGCCTATGGCTACACCTTC. Translated: CASCATAYGYTF.

This clonotype is a singleton in its sample. The conserved closing phenylalanine or tryptophan is absent in this CDR3, likely reflecting a read error. The chain couples TRBV29-1 to TRBJ2-7, with a weak D call TRBD2 (5 bases). This CDR3 region has 14 residues. CDR1 and CDR2 from the germline V gene are SQVTM and ANQGSEA. V was shortened by 6 bases and J by 4 bases, with 19 bases between the two germline ends. The CDR3 is CSVKVGVQSYEQYL. CDR3 nucleotide sequence: TGCAGCGTAAAAGTGGGAGTTCAATCATACGAGCAGTACTTG.

Of note for this clonotype: One junction end does not reproduce the germline sequence, and a read error may be involved. This chain links TRBV29-1 with TRBJ2-2, with D maybe TRBD2 (7 bases). Germline V gives CDR1 SQVTM, CDR2 ANQGSEA. There are 14 residues in the CDR3. The CDR3 DNA follows: TGCAGCGTTGAGGGGGGGGCGAACATCGGGCAGCTGTTTTTT. This sequence encodes CSVEGGANIGQLFF.

This sequence joins TRBV4-3 and TRBJ2-7; no definite D call. The CDR3 contains 13 residues. V dropped 0 bases and J dropped 3 bases, with 6 bases sitting between them. From germline, CDR1 is LGHNA and CDR2 YSLEER. CDR3 sequence: CASSQELSYEQYF. The CDR3 DNA follows: TGCGCCAGCAGCCAAGAACTGAGCTACGAGCAGTACTTC.

A note on this clonotype: The junction differs from germline at one of its ends, possibly a read error. This chain uses TRBV6-5 with TRBJ2-7; D uncertain. The CDR3 has 13 amino acids. Germline V gene lookup returns CDR1 MNHEY and CDR2 SVGAGI. As DNA, the CDR3 is TGTGCCAGCTTAAGAGTAGGCTCCTATGAGCAGTACTTC. It codes for CASLRVGSYEQYF.

Comments on this clonotype: The junction does not match germline at one end; this may be a read error. The chain recombines TRBV28 with TRBJ1-5; no firm D call. This CDR3 region has 12 residues. Per germline, CDR1 MDHEN and CDR2 SYDVKM. The CDR3 DNA reads TGTGCCAGAAGTTTTCCCGGCGGGCCCCATCATTTT. Its protein is CARSFPGGPHHF.

This clonotype was detected only a few times. Possible read error: a much larger clone is one base away. The chain recombines TRBV28 with TRBJ2-7; D call uncertain. The length of the CDR3 is 15 residues. CDR1 and CDR2 (germline): MDHEN, SYDVKM. The CDR3 DNA reads TGTGCCAGCAGTTTATCATTGAGTGGCTCCTACGACCAGTACTTC. It yields the protein CASSLSLSGSYDQYF.

Comments on this clonotype: At one boundary the junction diverges from the germline segment, which might be a read error. The genes are TRBV12-3 or TRBV12-4 and TRBJ2-2; tentative D call: TRBD2 (5 bases). The CDR3 contains 12 residues. CDR3 in amino acids: CASAYATGELLF. DNA of the CDR3: TGTGCCAGCGCCTATGCGACCGGGGAGCTGCTTTTT.

For this clonotype: Since the CDR3 does not end with the conserved phenylalanine or tryptophan, this likely comes from a read error. The rearrangement joins TRBV29-1 to TRBJ1-6; D uncertain. The germline V and J ends were trimmed by 7 bases and 8 bases, with 15 bases remaining between them. The CDR3 runs 13 residues. Looked up from germline, CDR1 is SQVTM and CDR2 is ANQGSEA. The CDR3 loop is CSASKARYSPLHS. The DNA of the CDR3 is TGCAGCGCTTCGAAGGCCAGATATTCACCCCTCCACTCT.

V is TRBV5-1 and J is TRBJ2-7; D remains unclear. CDR3 size: 16 residues. Germline values: CDR1 SGHRS, CDR2 YFSETQ. The V end lost 4 bases, the J end lost 4 bases, and 21 bases lay between the germline ends. The CDR3 nucleotides read TGCGCCAGCAGCCTTAACATAGGGTCTGTCTTGTACGAGCAGTACTTC. The encoded protein is CASSLNIGSVLYEQYF.

As concerns this clonotype: Given the absence of the conserved phenylalanine or tryptophan at the CDR3 end, a read error is likely. Because the CDR3's place on the DNA is in doubt, the DNA is left out and the CDR3 is given as listed by TCRdb. The chain links TRBV11-3 to TRBJ2-7; the tabulated D call, TRBD1, remains unverified against the DNA. Germline CDR1 is SGHNT and CDR2 is YENEEA. The CDR3 is 12 residues long, counting both termini. The CDR3 here is CASNSQWGEKYL.

About this clonotype: This sequence may be a read error, since a much larger clone differs from it by one base. The chain has TRBV28 and TRBJ1-5, with D possibly TRBD1 on 6 matching bases. This CDR3 region has 15 residues. Per the germline V gene, CDR1 is MDHEN and CDR2 is SYDVKM. The CDR3 DNA follows: TGTGCCAACAGTTTGGGGGGGGCTCAGAATCAGCCCCAGCATTTT. This sequence encodes CANSLGGAQNQPQHF.

Details on this clonotype: Its ends do not fully match the called genes, so a read error is possible. CDR3 region: CASSRDYRQGRIYGYTF. In DNA form, the CDR3 reads TGCGCAAGCAGCCGGGATTATCGACAGGGGCGGATCTATGGCTACACCTTC. The chain is built from TRBV4-3 and TRBJ1-2; TRBD1 aligns across 8 bases. The CDR3 totals 17 residues. Germline loops: CDR1 LGHNA, CDR2 YSLEER.

With respect to this clonotype: One end of the junction does not line up with germline, which may come from a read error. The CDR3 loop is CSVLSPGPTGELSF. The CDR3 nucleotides read TGCAGCGTTCTCAGTCCGGGACCCACCGGGGAGCTGTCTTTT. The rearrangement joins TRBV29-1 to TRBJ2-2; D tentatively fits TRBD1 or TRBD2 (5 bases each). The length of the CDR3 is 14 residues. Germline CDR1 reads SQVTM; CDR2 reads ANQGSEA.

Concerning this clonotype itself: Mismatch with germline at one junction end may stem from a read error. V is TRBV5-4 and J is TRBJ1-2; D is perhaps TRBD1 (5 bases). Germline CDR1 and CDR2: SGHNT and YYREEE (reference sequence). This CDR3 comprises 14 residues. This CDR3 is CASRPGIANYGYTF. CDR3 nucleotide sequence: TGTGCCAGCAGGCCAGGGATAGCTAACTATGGTTACACCTTC. The whole variable domain, remainder taken from reference TRBV5-4 and TRBJ1-2, is ETGVTQSPTHLIKTRGQQVTLRCSSQSGHNTVSWYQQALGQGPQFIFQYYREEENGRGNFPPRFSGLQFPNYSSELNVNALELDDSALYLCASRPGIANYGYTFGSGTRLTVV.

V is TRBV29-1 and J is TRBJ1-2, with D possibly being TRBD1 (6 bases). Trimming stripped 6 bases from V and 14 bases from J, with 25 bases between. CDR3 length: 13 amino acids. Germline-derived CDR1 and CDR2 are SQVTM and ANQGSEA. CDR3 bases: TGCAGCGTCTCGGAGGGGGTAGGGCGGCCCCGGACCTTC. Its protein is CSVSEGVGRPRTF.

As for this clonotype: Without the conserved terminal phenylalanine or tryptophan, this CDR3 likely stems from a read error. The J gene is TRBJ1-5, the V gene TRBV12-3 or TRBV12-4, with TRBD1 matching over 7 bases. This CDR3 contains 14 residues. CDR3 in amino acids: CASKPTGNNQPQHY. CDR3 in DNA: TGTGCCAGCAAGCCGACAGGGAACAATCAACCCCAGCATTAT.

This chain links TRBV29-1 with TRBJ1-1; D uncertain. Germline V gene data show CDR1 as SQVTM and CDR2 as ANQGSEA. Between the trimmed V and J ends, which lost 5 bases and 0 bases, there was a span of 13 bases. The CDR3 has 14 amino acids. The CDR3 protein is CSVYPGAVNTEAFF. CDR3 nucleotides: TGCAGCGTTTACCCCGGAGCAGTGAACACTGAAGCTTTCTTT.

A note on this clonotype: A clone one base away is much larger, so this may be a read error. The chain uses TRBV5-1 and TRBJ2-7; unclear D gene. The ends were cut back, 0 bases at V and 6 bases at J, with 16 bases in the middle. CDR1 SGHRS and CDR2 YFSETQ come from the germline V gene. The CDR3 loop spans 15 amino acids. The CDR3 spells CASSLGLAYGPEQYF. Written as DNA, the CDR3 is TGCGCCAGCAGCTTGGGTCTGGCGTACGGACCCGAGCAGTACTTC.

The gene calls are TRBV6-6 and TRBJ2-1, with 8 bases matching TRBD2. CDR1 and CDR2 from the germline V gene are MNHNY and SVGAGI (reference sequence). The V segment lost 5 bases and the J segment 16 bases; nucleotides outside the gene matches: 16. The CDR3 length is 14 residues. CDR3: CASSTGLEGNERFF. CDR3 DNA: TGTGCCAGCAGTACGGGACTAGAGGGCAATGAGCGTTTCTTC.

Notes on this clonotype: Likely a read error: the CDR3 ends without its conserved phenylalanine or tryptophan. The J gene is TRBJ2-3, the V gene TRBV11-2; a possible D gene is TRBD2 (7 bases). Germline V gene sequence: CDR1 SGHAT, CDR2 FQNNGV. The CDR3 has 15 residues. The CDR3: CASRFRGGKRAAQYL. The CDR3 DNA reads TGTGCCAGCCGCTTTAGGGGGGGAAAAAGGGCTGCGCAGTATTTA.

This clonotype was seen a single time. The CDR3 DNA reads as TGTACTAGCAGCTCAACAGGGGCGGGAGAGACCCAGTACTTC. Protein product: CTSSSTGAGETQYF. The chain recombines TRBV11-2 with TRBJ2-5; D might be TRBD1 (7 bases). This CDR3 region has 14 residues. CDR1 is SGHAT, CDR2 FQNNGV, per germline.

Concerning this clonotype itself: Sequence at one end of the junction differs from germline and may be a read error. This chain links TRBV6-2 or TRBV6-3 with TRBJ2-6; 7 nucleotides agree with TRBD2. This CDR3 is 18 amino acids long. Per germline, CDR1 MNHEY and CDR2 SVGEGT. CDR3 sequence (DNA): TGTGCCAGCAGTTACGAATGCGGGAGTGGGTCTGGGGCCAACGCCCTGACTTTC. Its translation: CASSYECGSGSGANALTF.